The 27 T cell receptor beta chains presented below share a single source sample, sequenced in a study of blood T cell repertoires in COVID-19. This table comes from immunoSEQ multiplex PCR, and its TCRdb copy is limited to in-frame clones, with some not included. The data contain more than 350,000 clones, approximately 87% of them singletons. The material sequenced was PBMCs or T cells enriched from blood (not recorded which). These receptors all come from a woman aged 45 to 65 who had recovered from COVID-19.

The chain carries TRBV19 and TRBJ1-2; D not resolved. V lost 1 base, J lost 4 bases, and 10 bases lay in between. The CDR3 runs 14 residues. Germline CDR1 and CDR2: LNHDA and SQIVND (reference sequence). The CDR3 coding sequence is TGTGCCAGTAGTATAGGAGGGCAGTTCTATGGCTACACCTTC. Its translation: CASSIGGQFYGYTF.

This clone was seen a few times. This chain links TRBV2 with TRBJ1-1, with D perhaps TRBD1 (5 bases). Trimming took 5 bases from V and 0 from J, leaving 10 bases between them. Germline-derived CDR1 and CDR2 are SNHLY and FYNNEI. This CDR3 is 14 amino acids long. CDR3 sequence (DNA): TGTGCCAGCAGTACACACAGGATGAACACTGAAGCTTTCTTT. Translating gives CASSTHRMNTEAFF.

The chain is built from TRBV28 and TRBJ2-7; perhaps TRBD2 as D (7 bases). With 8 bases removed from V and 2 bases from J, the gap between germline ends came to 19 bases. The CDR3 spans 15 residues. CDR1 and CDR2 from the germline V gene are MDHEN and SYDVKM. CDR3 amino acids: CASQAPRGGPYEQYF. CDR3 sequence (DNA): TGTGCCAGCCAAGCTCCGAGGGGGGGTCCCTACGAGCAGTACTTC. Using reference TRBV28 and TRBJ2-7 for the parts outside the CDR3, the full variable domain is DVKVTQSSRYLVKRTGEKVFLECVQDMDHENMFWYRQDPGLGLRLIYFSYDVKMKEKGDIPEGYSVSREKKERFSLILESASTNQTSMYLCASQAPRGGPYEQYFGPGTRLTVT.

The chain joins TRBV29-1 to TRBJ1-6; perhaps TRBD1 as D (5 bases). The germline V gene has CDR1 SQVTM and CDR2 ANQGSEA. Trimming took off 6 bases at V and 8 bases at J, with 17 bases between the two ends. This CDR3 has 14 residues. CDR3 coding DNA: TGCAGCGTGGCGGGACCGAGGGTGGATTCACCCCTCCACTTT. Translating it yields CSVAGPRVDSPLHF.

The chain links TRBV18 to TRBJ1-1; 9 bases line up with TRBD1. This CDR3 is built from 15 residues. V shed 2 bases, J shed 4 bases, and the junction held 5 bases outside the gene matches. Germline V gives CDR1 KGHSH, CDR2 LQKENI. The CDR3 sequence is CASSPGTGMSTEAFF. The CDR3 nucleotides read TGTGCCAGCTCACCAGGGACAGGGATGAGCACTGAAGCTTTCTTT.

This CDR3 reads CASSKLVAEQFF. CDR3 DNA: TGTGCCAGCAGCAAACTAGTAGCTGAGCAGTTCTTC. This chain connects TRBV13 to TRBJ2-1; a possible D gene is TRBD2 (5 bases). Germline V gene sequence: CDR1 PRHDT, CDR2 FYEKMQ (reference sequence). V was clipped by 5 bases and J by 9 bases, with 11 bases between them. There are 12 residues in the CDR3.

Here the CDR3 DNA reads TGTGCCATCAGTGAGTCCCTAGGGGAAGTTGAAAAACTGTTTTTT. As protein: CAISESLGEVEKLFF. The gene calls are TRBV10-3 and TRBJ1-4, with D possibly matching TRBD1 (5 bases). V was clipped by 0 bases and J by 7 bases, with 12 bases between them. This CDR3 region has 15 residues. Looked up from germline, CDR1 is ENHRY and CDR2 is SYGVKD.

This chain connects TRBV11-2 to TRBJ1-1, with TRBD1 as a possible D gene (5 bases). In germline, CDR1 is SGHAT, CDR2 FQNNGV. There are 17 residues in the CDR3. Trimming pared 4 bases from V and 2 bases from J, leaving 20 bases between. The CDR3 loop is CASSSGGVEGINTEAFF. CDR3 nucleotide sequence: TGTGCCAGCAGCTCTGGAGGGGTAGAAGGGATCAACACTGAAGCTTTCTTT.

The rearrangement links TRBV27 to TRBJ1-2; possibly TRBD1 for D (6 bases). CDR1 and CDR2 (germline): MNHEY, SMNVEV (reference sequence). Trimming took 6 bases from V and 6 from J, leaving 23 bases between them. The length of the CDR3 is 16 residues. In DNA, the CDR3 is TGTGCCAGCAGCCAGGACAGTGCCCAAGCCCACCATGGCTACACCTTC. It translates to CASSQDSAQAHHGYTF.

V usage is TRBV20-1 and J usage is TRBJ1-5; the D gene is possibly TRBD1 (6 bases). In germline, CDR1 is DFQATT, CDR2 SNEGSKA (reference sequence). The CDR3 runs 15 residues. Trimming took off 4 bases at V and 3 bases at J, with 16 bases between the two ends. CDR3 sequence: CSAIDSGQFNQPQHF. The CDR3, as DNA: TGCAGTGCTATTGACTCCGGACAGTTCAATCAGCCCCAGCATTTT.

The chain is built from TRBV21-1 and TRBJ1-1; the table's D gene call, TRBD1, was not cross checked with the DNA. TRBV21-1 is described as a pseudogene. The CDR3 is 17 amino acids. In nucleotides, the CDR3 is TGTGCCAGCAGTCCCCCGACAGGGGGTAAGAGTCGTACTGAAGCTTTCTTT. Protein product: CASSPPTGGKSRTEAFF.

J is TRBJ1-3 and V is TRBV5-1; possible D gene TRBD1, 6 bases. CDR3 length equals 17 residues. Trimming removed 0 bases at V and 8 bases at J, with 21 bases between. CDR1 and CDR2 from the germline V gene are SGHRS and YFSETQ. The CDR3 protein is CASSLASGTPRTYTIYF. The CDR3 nucleotides read TGCGCCAGCAGCTTGGCCAGTGGGACACCTAGGACGTACACCATATATTTT.

The V gene is TRBV27, the J gene TRBJ2-1; tentative D call: TRBD2 (5 bases). CDR3 size: 12 residues. The V end lost 6 bases, the J end lost 8 bases, and 11 bases lay between the germline ends. Per the germline V gene, CDR1 is MNHEY and CDR2 is SMNVEV (reference sequence). In DNA form, the CDR3 reads TGTGCCAGCAGCCCCACGGGATATGAGCAGTTCTTC. Its protein product is CASSPTGYEQFF.

The CDR3 region is CASSFPLGTSGTDTQYF. CDR3 in DNA: TGTGCCAGCAGTTTCCCACTCGGGACTAGCGGCACAGATACGCAGTATTTT. The chain recombines TRBV6-2 or TRBV6-3 with TRBJ2-3; 10 bases line up with TRBD2. This CDR3 has 17 amino acids. With V trimmed by 4 bases and J by 1 base, 8 bases remained unmatched. The germline V gene has CDR1 MNHEY and CDR2 SVGEGT.

The chain couples TRBV5-1 to TRBJ2-5; D gene uncertain. Trimming cost V 3 bases and J 1 base, with 10 bases left between them. Germline CDR1 SGHRS, CDR2 YFSETQ. This CDR3 has 14 amino acids. The DNA of the CDR3 is TGCGCCAGCAGCTCCACAGTGTCCCAAGAGACCCAGTACTTC. It is translated as CASSSTVSQETQYF.

The CDR3 here is CASGIGQGNSPLHF. CDR3 bases: TGTGCCAGCGGGATAGGACAGGGGAATTCACCCCTCCACTTT. The rearrangement uses TRBV28 and TRBJ1-6; TRBD1 matches at 9 bases. V lost 8 bases, J lost 7 bases, and 6 bases stayed unmatched. Germline values: CDR1 MDHEN, CDR2 SYDVKM. The CDR3 spans 14 residues. The full variable domain, completed using reference TRBV28 and TRBJ1-6, is DVKVTQSSRYLVKRTGEKVFLECVQDMDHENMFWYRQDPGLGLRLIYFSYDVKMKEKGDIPEGYSVSREKKERFSLILESASTNQTSMYLCASGIGQGNSPLHFGNGTRLTVT.

The chain couples TRBV7-8 to TRBJ1-2; D possibly corresponds to TRBD1 (6 bases). V lost 5 bases to trimming and J lost 3 bases, with 22 bases between them. The CDR3 is 17 residues long. Germline V gene lookup returns CDR1 SGHVS and CDR2 FQNEAQ. CDR3 sequence (DNA): TGTGCCAGCAGCCTGAATCTACCAGGGGCTGGGGACTATGGCTACACCTTC. It encodes CASSLNLPGAGDYGYTF.

This chain joins TRBV7-2 and TRBJ1-5; D perhaps matches TRBD1 (5 bases). This CDR3 has 14 amino acids. Trimming cost V 5 bases and J 7 bases, with 15 bases left between them. The V gene's germline CDR1 is SGHTA and CDR2 FQGNSA. The CDR3 DNA follows: TGTGCCAGCAGCCTCCGGAGGGGAGACCAGCCCCAGCATTTT. Its protein is CASSLRRGDQPQHF.

V gene TRBV19 combines with J gene TRBJ1-2; D is unclear. Germline V gene sequence: CDR1 LNHDA, CDR2 SQIVND (reference sequence). CDR3 size: 11 residues. V dropped 7 bases and J dropped 1 base, with 4 bases sitting between them. CDR3 DNA sequence: TGTGCCAGTACGTTTAACTATGGCTACACCTTC. Translating it yields CASTFNYGYTF.

The CDR3 nucleotides read TGTGCCAGCAGTCTTTCGGGACAGGCGTATGGCTACACCTTC. It translates to CASSLSGQAYGYTF. The chain is built from TRBV5-5 and TRBJ1-2, with 8 bases matching TRBD1. V dropped 5 bases and J dropped 5; count of bases not matched to a gene: 8. The germline V gene encodes CDR1 SGHKS and CDR2 YYEKEE (reference sequence). This CDR3 region has 14 residues.

V is TRBV5-6 and J is TRBJ1-1, with TRBD1 matching 8 bases. V dropped 4 bases and J dropped 2; count of bases not matched to a gene: 4. Germline values: CDR1 SGHDT, CDR2 YYEEEE. This CDR3 comprises 14 residues. The CDR3 DNA is TGTGCCAGCAGCCTGACAGGGGTCAACACTGAAGCTTTCTTT. Encoded protein: CASSLTGVNTEAFF.

The CDR3 here is CASSASSGGASGTQYF. CDR3 bases: TGCGCCAGCAGCGCGTCTAGCGGGGGGGCCTCGGGGACGCAGTATTTT. This sequence joins TRBV5-1 and TRBJ2-3; 12 bases map to TRBD2. V shed 4 bases, J shed 9 bases, and the junction held 12 bases outside the gene matches. CDR3 size: 16 residues. The germline V gene encodes CDR1 SGHRS and CDR2 YFSETQ.

The gene calls are TRBV10-2 and TRBJ2-7, with a possible D match to TRBD1 (6 bases). The CDR3 spans 13 residues. Germline CDR1 WSHSY, CDR2 SAAADI. The V and J ends lost 8 bases and 6 bases respectively, with 17 bases between them. CDR3 bases: TGCGCCAGCGTCAGGGGTGAAGGAGCCGAGCAGTACTTC. Residues: CASVRGEGAEQYF.

This chain connects TRBV6-5 to TRBJ1-6; D gene unclear. The CDR3 covers 15 residues. Germline V gene sequence: CDR1 MNHEY, CDR2 SVGAGI. V was pared by 0 bases and J by 5 bases, with 8 bases between. The chain's CDR3 is CASSYSVQDNSPLHF. The CDR3 DNA reads TGTGCCAGCAGTTACTCAGTCCAGGATAATTCACCCCTCCACTTT.

This rearrangement joins TRBV5-1 to TRBJ1-2; TRBD1 is a possible D gene (6 bases). Germline V gene data show CDR1 as SGHRS and CDR2 as YFSETQ. This CDR3 contains 19 residues. V was cut by 4 bases and J by 0 bases, with 25 bases left in between. The CDR3 nucleotides read TGCGCCAGCAGCCTCTATTCCGGGGCAGGGGCGCCAACTAACTATGGCTACACCTTC. It yields the protein CASSLYSGAGAPTNYGYTF. Based on the CDR3 plus reference TRBV5-1 and TRBJ1-2, the full variable domain is KAGVTQTPRYLIKTRGQQVTLSCSPISGHRSVSWYQQTPGQGLQFLFEYFSETQRNKGNFPGRFSGRQFSNSRSEMNVSTLELGDSALYLCASSLYSGAGAPTNYGYTFGSGTRLTVV.

V usage is TRBV11-2 and J usage is TRBJ2-7, with D maybe TRBD1 (6 bases). V gave up 5 bases and J gave up 2 bases, with 16 bases separating them. CDR3 length: 15 amino acids. Germline V gives CDR1 SGHAT, CDR2 FQNNGV. CDR3 DNA sequence: TGTGCCAGCAGCGAGCATCACAGGACAGCCTACGAGCAGTACTTC. It translates to CASSEHHRTAYEQYF.

The V call is TRBV30, the J call TRBJ2-3; no definite D call. CDR1 and CDR2 from the germline V gene are GTSNPN and SVGIG (reference sequence). V gave up 2 bases and J gave up 3 bases, with 12 bases separating them. CDR3 length: 14 residues. CDR3 coding DNA: TGTGCCTGGAGTTTTTCTAGACCGACAGATACGCAGTATTTT. It translates to CAWSFSRPTDTQYF. The full variable domain, in which reference TRBV30 and TRBJ2-3 provide the parts outside the CDR3, is SQTIHQWPATLVQPVGSPLSLECTVEGTSNPNLYWYRQAAGRGLQLLFYSVGIGQISSEVPQNLSASRPQDRQFILSSKKLLLSDSGFYLCAWSFSRPTDTQYFGPGTRLTVL.